A selection of T cell receptor beta chains follows, all from one sample in a study of blood T cell repertoires in COVID-19. Generated by immunoSEQ multiplex PCR, the TCRdb table keeps only in-frame clones and is missing some. The table includes tens of thousands of clones, roughly 80% detected once. Specimen: peripheral blood. The receptors originated from a man aged 45-60 years with COVID-19, enrolled during active disease. The CDR3 runs from the conserved cysteine through the conserved F or W. Each record gives: clone size, J gene, D gene, V gene, CDR3 DNA, CDR3 protein. A D gene is named only where the DNA matches it firmly. Rows give clone size only sometimes, using once, few, many, or a class for an expanded clone.

NA	TRBJ1-1	NA	TRBV5-6	TGTGCCAGCAGTTGGGCAGGGAGGGCGAACACTGAAGCTTTCTTT	CASSWAGRANTEAFF
once	TRBJ1-6	TRBD1	TRBV7-3	TGTGCCAGCAGCTTATTCGGGCCTGGACAGGGCTATAATTCACCCCTCCACTTT	CASSLFGPGQGYNSPLHF
many	TRBJ1-6	TRBD1	TRBV6-4	TGTGCCAGCAGTGACTCGACAGGGAATAATTCACCCCTCCACTTT	CASSDSTGNNSPLHF
once	TRBJ2-4	NA	TRBV28	TGTGCCAGTATTTCGGGTCCCAAAAACATTCAGTACTTC	CASISGPKNIQYF
few	TRBJ2-5	TRBD1	TRBV6-6	TGTGCCAGCAGTCCAAGGACAGGGGTAGAGACCCAGTACTTC	CASSPRTGVETQYF
NA	TRBJ1-1	NA	TRBV30	TGTGCCTGGTTTTCAGGGATGTTTGGAGCTTTCTTT	CAWFSGMFGAFF
NA	TRBJ1-1	TRBD1	TRBV30	TGTGCCTGGGACCGAGATAGGGGGCCGATCTTT	CAWDRDRGPIF
NA	TRBJ2-3	NA	TRBV7-3	TGTGCCAGCAGCTTAAACGGCAGGACAGATACGCAGTATTTT	CASSLNGRTDTQYF
NA	TRBJ1-3	TRBD1	TRBV15	TGTGCCACCAGCAGTCCCAACCCCGACAGGGGGCTAGCTGGAAACACCATATATTTT	CATSSPNPDRGLAGNTIYF
NA	TRBJ2-7	TRBD2	TRBV10-3	TGTGCCATCAGCCTCGGGCGGGAGACTAGCGAGCAGTACTTC	CAISLGRETSEQYF
NA	TRBJ2-1	NA	TRBV5-1	TGCGCCAGCAGCACCAATGGGGCGCCTGGGGATGAGCAGTTCTTC	CASSTNGAPGDEQFF
NA	TRBJ2-5	TRBD2	TRBV18	TGTGCCAGCTCACCACGGCGGGAGGGAGAGACCCAGTACTTC	CASSPRREGETQYF
NA	TRBJ2-4	NA	TRBV28	TGTGCCAGCAGTTTTTCCCCCTCCCAAAACATTCAGTACTTC	CASSFSPSQNIQYF
NA	TRBJ2-7	TRBD2	TRBV18	TGTGCCAGCTCACCCATCACGGGGGGACTCCAAAGCTCCTACGAGCAGTACTTC	CASSPITGGLQSSYEQYF
NA	TRBJ2-5	TRBD2	TRBV9	TGTGCCAGCGCCGGGGGGACTAGCGTCCAAGAGACCCAGTACTTC	CASAGGTSVQETQYF
NA	TRBJ1-2	NA	TRBV15	TGTGCCACCTCCAACGGCAGGGGTAACTATGGCTACACCTTC	CATSNGRGNYGYTF
NA	TRBJ2-1	NA	TRBV4-3	TGCGCCAGCAGCCAAGAAAGGGGCGGGAACAATGAGCAGTTCTTC	CASSQERGGNNEQFF
NA	TRBJ1-1	NA	TRBV19	TGTGCCAGTAGTATAGATGAGGGCTTGAACACTGAAGCTTTCTTT	CASSIDEGLNTEAFF
NA	TRBJ1-4	TRBD1	TRBV10-1	TGCGCCGGGACAGGGGGTTTTGGGGAAAAACTGTTTTTT	CAGTGGFGEKLFF
once	TRBJ1-2	NA	TRBV21-1	TGTGCCAGCACCCAGGGGTTTGGCTACACCTTC	CASTQGFGYTF
NA	TRBJ2-2	TRBD2	TRBV28	TGTGCCAGCGTAGCGGGAAGATCCGGGGAGCTGTTTTTT	CASVAGRSGELFF
NA	TRBJ2-3	NA	TRBV2	TGTGCCAGCAGGGGGCAGTCAGATACGCAGTATTTT	CASRGQSDTQYF
NA	TRBJ2-1	TRBD2	TRBV19	TGTGCCAGTACCGGGACTAGCGGGAGCAATGAGCAGTTCTTC	CASTGTSGSNEQFF
NA	TRBJ2-5	NA	TRBV20-1	TGCAGTGAAGACAGACAAGAGACCCAGTACTTC	CSEDRQETQYF